This T cell receptor beta chain was captured by sequencing in a study of beta chain features in type 1 diabetes. In regard to this clone: The antigen is unknown.

This CDR3 spans 16 amino acids. Trimming stripped 0 bases from V and 0 bases from J, with 12 bases between. The germline CDR1 and CDR2 sequences are SQVTM and ANQGSEA. The authors reverse transcribed all of the isolated RNA, so sequencing captured expressed TCRB transcripts. Method: immunoSEQ multiplex PCR; TCRdb's copy keeps in-frame clones and lacks some. Among about 710,000 clones, 11% to 15% were seen once, and the ten largest hold 0.035% to 0.04%. Study observations and caveats: In these data, an HLA type influence on TCRB rearrangement remained unresolved. In every one of the four CD4+ subsets, TCRB CDR3s were moderately but significantly shorter in Type 1 diabetes patients.

The sequencing sample was made of naive CD4+ T cells from blood. This TCR was sampled from a man aged 18 to 29 with type 1 diabetes. V usage is TRBV29-1 and J usage is TRBJ2-1; no definite D call. The CDR3 reads CSVEDPEVSSYNEQFF. CDR3 DNA: TGCAGCGTTGAAGATCCCGAGGTTAGCTCCTACAATGAGCAGTTCTTC.